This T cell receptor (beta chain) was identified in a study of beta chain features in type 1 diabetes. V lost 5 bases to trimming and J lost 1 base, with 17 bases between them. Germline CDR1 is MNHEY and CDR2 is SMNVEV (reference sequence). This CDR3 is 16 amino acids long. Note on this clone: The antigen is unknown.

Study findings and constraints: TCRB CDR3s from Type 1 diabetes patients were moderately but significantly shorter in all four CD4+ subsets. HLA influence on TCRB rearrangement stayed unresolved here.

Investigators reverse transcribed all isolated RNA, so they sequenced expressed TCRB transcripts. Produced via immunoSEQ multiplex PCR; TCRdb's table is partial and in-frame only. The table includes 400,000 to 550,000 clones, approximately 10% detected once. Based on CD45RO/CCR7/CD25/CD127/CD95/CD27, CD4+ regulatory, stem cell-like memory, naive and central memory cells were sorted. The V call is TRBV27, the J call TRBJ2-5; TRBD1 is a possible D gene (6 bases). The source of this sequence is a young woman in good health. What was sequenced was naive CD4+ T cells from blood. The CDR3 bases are TGTGCCAGCAGTCCCCGCCGCAGGGGTCCCCAAGAGACCCAGTACTTC. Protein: CASSPRRRGPQETQYF.